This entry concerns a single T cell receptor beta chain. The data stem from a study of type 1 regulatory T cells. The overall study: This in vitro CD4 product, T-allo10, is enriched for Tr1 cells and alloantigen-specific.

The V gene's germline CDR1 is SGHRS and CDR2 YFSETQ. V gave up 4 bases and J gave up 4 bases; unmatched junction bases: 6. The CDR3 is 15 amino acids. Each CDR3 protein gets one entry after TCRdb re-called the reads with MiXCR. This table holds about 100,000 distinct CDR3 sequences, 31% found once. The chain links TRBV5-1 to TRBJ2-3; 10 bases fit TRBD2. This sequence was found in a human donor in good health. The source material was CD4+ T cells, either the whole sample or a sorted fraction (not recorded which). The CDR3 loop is CASSLSGRPPDTQYF. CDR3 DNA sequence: TGCGCCAGCAGCCTTAGCGGGAGGCCCCCAGATACGCAGTATTTT.